This passage covers 19 T cell receptor beta chains from one sample sequenced in a study of cytomegalovirus exposure and HLA in healthy donors (TCRdb year 2017). The method behind the library was the immunoSEQ multiplex PCR assay. A mixture of 60 forward primers for TCR Vbeta segments and 13 reverse primers for TCR Jbeta segments was used in the multiplex PCR. Not all clones reach the TCRdb copy of this immuneACCESS table, which keeps in-frame sequences only. Checked studies attribute under half of the gap to unresolved V genes and leave the rest unexplained. The sample data list fewer than 250,000 clones, and under 90% of these were observed just once. The ten largest clones represent 1.3% of the sample. Material: PBMCs. These receptors originate from a human donor in good health.

V gene TRBV6-6 combines with J gene TRBJ2-3; TRBD1 is a possible D gene (6 bases). From germline, CDR1 is MNHNY and CDR2 SVGAGI (reference sequence). CDR3 length: 16 residues. The germline V and J ends were trimmed by 2 bases and 2 bases, with 14 bases remaining between them. The chain's CDR3 is CASSYPSGHHTDTQYF. Here the CDR3 DNA reads TGTGCCAGCAGTTACCCGTCGGGACACCACACAGATACGCAGTATTTT.

The rearrangement joins TRBV30 to TRBJ2-1; weak D call: TRBD2 (5 bases). The V end was cut by 0 bases, the J end by 4 bases, with 10 bases between. CDR1 and CDR2 from the germline V gene are GTSNPN and SVGIG (reference sequence). CDR3 length: 14 residues. CDR3 amino acids: CAWSVHGGYNEQFF. CDR3 bases: TGTGCCTGGAGTGTCCATGGAGGTTACAATGAGCAGTTCTTC.

In DNA, the CDR3 is TGTGCCATCAGTGAGTCGCGGGGGCTCGATGAAAAACTGTTTTTT. It yields the protein CAISESRGLDEKLFF. The rearrangement joins TRBV10-3 to TRBJ1-4; possible D gene TRBD1, 6 bases. CDR1 is ENHRY and CDR2 is SYGVKD in the germline V gene. This CDR3 comprises 15 residues. Trimming removed 0 bases from V and 6 bases from J, with 11 bases in between.

The chain carries TRBV7-6 and TRBJ2-3; the D gene is possibly TRBD2 (6 bases). The CDR3 spans 15 residues. From germline, CDR1 is SGHVS and CDR2 FNYEAQ. V dropped 6 bases and J dropped 6 bases, with 19 bases sitting between them. For the CDR3, the DNA is TGTGCCAGCAGACCCACAGCGGGCCTCTGGGATACGCAGTATTTT. Its protein is CASRPTAGLWDTQYF. The full variable domain, in which reference TRBV7-6 and TRBJ2-3 provide the parts outside the CDR3, is GAGVSQSPRYKVTKRGQDVALRCDPISGHVSLYWYRQALGQGPEFLTYFNYEAQQDKSGLPNDRFSAERPEGSISTLTIQRTEQRDSAMYRCASRPTAGLWDTQYFGPGTRLTVL.

This clone was recorded only once. This CDR3 is CASSIGLAESWGIQYF. The DNA for the CDR3 is TGTGCCAGTAGTATAGGGCTAGCGGAATCTTGGGGCATTCAGTACTTC. The chain joins TRBV19 to TRBJ2-4; 7 bases line up with TRBD2. The CDR3 totals 16 residues. Germline assignment: CDR1 LNHDA and CDR2 SQIVND (reference sequence). V lost 1 base and J lost 9; bases outside the gene matches: 12.

This clone was counted only a few times. This sample includes further DNA sequences coding for the same CDR3. The J gene is TRBJ1-5, the V gene TRBV6-5; TRBD1 matches 9 bases. The germline V gene has CDR1 MNHEY and CDR2 SVGAGI. V shed 2 bases and J 4 bases; nucleotides not matched to a gene: 3. The CDR3 totals 15 residues. CDR3 in amino acids: CASSYGTGSNQPQHF. The CDR3 DNA reads as TGTGCCAGCAGTTACGGGACAGGGTCTAATCAGCCCCAGCATTTT.

CDR3 loop: CASSHRYNEQFF. CDR3 sequence (DNA): TGTGCCAGCAGCCACAGGTACAATGAGCAGTTCTTC. The chain combines TRBV6-5 with TRBJ2-1; a weak D match, TRBD1 (5 bases). The germline V gene encodes CDR1 MNHEY and CDR2 SVGAGI. V lost 6 bases and J lost 4, with 7 bases in between. The CDR3 contains 12 residues.

The J gene is TRBJ2-1, the V gene TRBV19; 7 bases map to TRBD2. V was pared by 5 bases and J by 8 bases, with 6 bases of the junction left unmatched. CDR1 is LNHDA, CDR2 SQIVND, per germline (reference sequence). CDR3 length: 13 residues. The CDR3 protein is CASSLGGGDEQFF. The DNA for the CDR3 is TGTGCCAGTAGTTTGGGGGGGGGTGATGAGCAGTTCTTC.

The chain links TRBV29-1 to TRBJ2-1; 9 bases fit TRBD2. V dropped 5 bases and J dropped 8; count of bases not matched to a gene: 13. In germline, CDR1 is SQVTM, CDR2 ANQGSEA. This CDR3 comprises 15 residues. The CDR3 coding sequence is TGCAGCGTTTCTTCTTTAGCGGGAGTGGTCGATGAGCAGTTCTTC. Encoded protein: CSVSSLAGVVDEQFF.

The V call is TRBV6-5, the J call TRBJ2-7; 13 bases line up with TRBD2. The germline CDR1 and CDR2 sequences are MNHEY and SVGAGI. The CDR3 runs to 13 residues. V was pared by 6 bases and J by 13 bases, with 9 bases of the junction left unmatched. CDR3 in DNA: TGTGCCAGCAGCCCCGGACTAGCGGGAGAGCTTTACTTC. Its translation is CASSPGLAGELYF.

V usage is TRBV29-1 and J usage is TRBJ2-4, with a possible D match to TRBD1 (5 bases). Between the trimmed V and J ends, which lost 1 base and 5 bases, there was a span of 12 bases. CDR1 and CDR2 from the germline V gene are SQVTM and ANQGSEA. The CDR3 is 14 residues long. The CDR3 nucleotides are TGCAGCGTTGAAGCCCTGGGGCAGGAAAACATTCAGTACTTC. Residues: CSVEALGQENIQYF.

This chain connects TRBV11-2 to TRBJ1-5; D is perhaps TRBD1 (6 bases). The V end was cut by 1 base, the J end by 3 bases, with 10 bases between. Germline V CDR1 and CDR2: SGHAT, FQNNGV. The CDR3 runs to 15 residues. CDR3 DNA: TGTGCCAGCAGCTTAGGGCAGGGGATCAATCAGCCCCAGCATTTT. Amino acids: CASSLGQGINQPQHF.

This rearrangement joins TRBV18 to TRBJ2-7, with 8 bases identical to TRBD1. V was clipped by 4 bases and J by 2 bases; unmatched bases: 7. The CDR3 is made up of 15 amino acids. CDR1 is KGHSH and CDR2 is LQKENI in the germline V gene. CDR3 in amino acids: CASSRGQVMPYEQYF. The CDR3 DNA sequence: TGTGCCAGCTCACGGGGACAGGTTATGCCCTACGAGCAGTACTTC.

The rearrangement links TRBV15 to TRBJ2-5; no definite D call. The CDR3 runs 14 residues. V lost 5 bases and J lost 1, with 11 bases in between. Germline CDR1 and CDR2: LNHNV and YYDKDF (reference sequence). The CDR3 protein is CATSLGHSQETQYF. DNA for the CDR3: TGTGCCACCAGCCTTGGGCACTCCCAAGAGACCCAGTACTTC.

This clone was counted only a few times. The genes are TRBV6-5 and TRBJ2-1; TRBD2 matches at 15 bases. The CDR3 runs to 14 residues. The J segment lost 7 bases and the V segment lost 7 bases, leaving 2 bases of the junction unmatched. The V gene's germline CDR1 is MNHEY and CDR2 SVGAGI. The CDR3 loop is CASMGTSGRNEQFF. The CDR3 nucleotides are TGTGCCAGCATGGGGACTAGCGGGAGGAATGAGCAGTTCTTC.

This chain links TRBV6-6 with TRBJ1-1, with a weak D call TRBD1 (6 bases). Germline loops: CDR1 MNHNY, CDR2 SVGAGI (reference sequence). The V and J ends lost 2 bases and 8 bases respectively, with 15 bases between them. The CDR3 contains 14 residues. The CDR3 DNA sequence: TGTGCCAGCAGTTACGTTCGACAGGTGGAGGAAGCTTTCTTT. It codes for CASSYVRQVEEAFF.

J is TRBJ1-3 and V is TRBV12-5; 8 positions agree with TRBD1. J was trimmed by 3 bases and V by 0 bases; bases with no gene match: 4. The V gene's germline CDR1 is LGHNT and CDR2 FRNRAP. The CDR3 is made up of 16 amino acids. CDR3 nucleotide sequence: TGTGCTAGTGGTTTGGTACTGACAGGGGATGGAAACACCATATATTTT. It is translated as CASGLVLTGDGNTIYF.

The chain uses TRBV27 and TRBJ2-7; 8 nucleotides match TRBD1. The CDR3 spans 14 residues. J was trimmed by 2 bases and V by 6 bases; bases with no gene match: 6. Germline lookup yields CDR1 MNHEY and CDR2 SMNVEV (reference sequence). This chain's CDR3 is CASRTDRDAYEQYF. The CDR3 nucleotides are TGTGCCAGCAGGACGGACAGGGACGCCTACGAGCAGTACTTC.

The chain couples TRBV19 to TRBJ1-1; 7 positions match TRBD1. There are 15 residues in the CDR3. The V gene end was trimmed by 7 bases and the J gene end by 2 bases; junction bases not matched to a gene: 10. Germline CDR1 and CDR2: LNHDA and SQIVND (reference sequence). The CDR3 DNA is TGTGCCAGTAAAATAACCGGGACAGCCAACACTGAAGCTTTCTTT. Its protein is CASKITGTANTEAFF.